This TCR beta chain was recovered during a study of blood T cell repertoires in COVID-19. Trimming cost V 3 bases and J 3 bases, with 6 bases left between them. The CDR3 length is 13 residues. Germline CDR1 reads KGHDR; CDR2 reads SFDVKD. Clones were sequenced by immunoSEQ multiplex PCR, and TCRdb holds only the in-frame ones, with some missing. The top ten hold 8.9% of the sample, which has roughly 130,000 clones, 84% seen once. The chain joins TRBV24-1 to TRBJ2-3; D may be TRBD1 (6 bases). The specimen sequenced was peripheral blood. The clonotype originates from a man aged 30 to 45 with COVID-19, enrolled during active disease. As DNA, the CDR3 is TGTGCCACCAGTGATACAGGGACAGATACGCAGTATTTT. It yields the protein CATSDTGTDTQYF.